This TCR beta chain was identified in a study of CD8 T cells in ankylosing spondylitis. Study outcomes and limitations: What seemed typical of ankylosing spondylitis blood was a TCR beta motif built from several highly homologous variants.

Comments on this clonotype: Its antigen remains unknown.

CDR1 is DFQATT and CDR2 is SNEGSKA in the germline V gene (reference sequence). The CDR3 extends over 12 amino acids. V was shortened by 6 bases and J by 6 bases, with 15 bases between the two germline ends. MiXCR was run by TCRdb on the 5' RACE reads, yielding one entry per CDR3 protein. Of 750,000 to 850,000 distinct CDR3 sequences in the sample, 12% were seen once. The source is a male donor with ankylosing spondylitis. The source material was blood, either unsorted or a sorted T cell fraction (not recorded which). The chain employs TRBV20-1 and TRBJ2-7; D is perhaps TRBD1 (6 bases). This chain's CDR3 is CSAVRGVGEQYF. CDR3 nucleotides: TGCAGTGCCGTCAGGGGAGTAGGCGAGCAGTACTTC.